A single sample is the source of the 22 T cell receptor beta chains below, sequenced in a study of T cell repertoires in cytomegalovirus infection. TCRdb re-called the reads with MiXCR, one entry per CDR3 protein. The data show hundreds of thousands of distinct CDR3 sequences, roughly 30% seen once. Their specific antigens are unknown. The specimen was cultured CD8+ T cells from PBMCs, collected from culture after CMV antigen stimulation. The receptors derive from a human donor in good health (CMV status not recorded). Some clones in this sample may be carry-over from other donors' samples.

In DNA form, the CDR3 reads TGTGCCAGCAGTACAACAGGGGGTGCTATCCAAGAGACCCAGTACTTC. Its protein product is CASSTTGGAIQETQYF. V is TRBV6-5 and J is TRBJ2-5; 8 bases match TRBD1. Germline trimming cut 5 bases from V and 1 base from J; bases unmatched to any gene: 9. CDR3 length: 16 residues. Germline CDR1 reads MNHEY; CDR2 reads SVGAGI.

The chain has TRBV27 and TRBJ1-5; 8 bases are a match to TRBD1. Germline V gene sequence: CDR1 MNHEY, CDR2 SMNVEV (reference sequence). The CDR3 sequence is 14 residues long. V lost 3 bases to trimming and J lost 7 bases; unmatched junction nucleotides: 5. CDR3 region: CASSLGQAGQPQHF. The DNA of the CDR3 is TGTGCCAGCAGTTTGGGACAGGCGGGGCAGCCCCAGCATTTT.

V gene TRBV7-8 combines with J gene TRBJ2-6; 7 bases fit TRBD1. This CDR3 has 18 residues. The V gene's germline CDR1 is SGHVS and CDR2 FQNEAQ. J gave up 4 bases and V 5 bases, and 14 bases lay outside the gene matches. The CDR3 here is CASSGNRGEKAGANVLTF. The CDR3 coding sequence is TGTGCCAGCAGCGGGAACAGGGGAGAAAAGGCCGGGGCCAACGTCCTGACTTTC.

V usage is TRBV10-3 and J usage is TRBJ2-2, with 8 bases lining up with TRBD2. V was clipped by 3 bases and J by 0 bases; unmatched bases: 9. CDR1 ENHRY and CDR2 SYGVKD come from the germline V gene. This CDR3 is 18 amino acids long. The CDR3 is CAISDLAGGPANTGELFF. The CDR3 coding sequence is TGTGCCATCAGTGATCTGGCGGGGGGACCCGCGAACACCGGGGAGCTGTTTTTT.

The genes are TRBV5-4 and TRBJ1-1, with D possibly matching TRBD1 (6 bases). Germline V gene lookup returns CDR1 SGHNT and CDR2 YYREEE (reference sequence). V lost 6 bases, J lost 4 bases, and 13 bases lay in between. This CDR3 has 13 residues. The CDR3 coding sequence is TGTGCCAGCACCTACAGGGATAGCACTGAAGCTTTCTTT. It translates to CASTYRDSTEAFF.

The rearrangement links TRBV12-3 or TRBV12-4 to TRBJ2-6, with a tentative D call TRBD1 (6 bases). V dropped 6 bases and J dropped 0 bases, with 15 bases sitting between them. This CDR3 comprises 17 residues. CDR3 residues: CASRDSSLSSGANVLTF. The CDR3 DNA reads TGTGCCAGCAGGGACAGTTCTCTAAGCTCTGGGGCCAACGTCCTGACTTTC.

This clonotype was observed at least ten times. V is TRBV28 and J is TRBJ1-6, with TRBD1 as a possible D gene (6 bases). V gave up 6 bases and J gave up 9 bases, with 21 bases separating them. The CDR3 has 16 residues. CDR1 and CDR2 from the germline V gene are MDHEN and SYDVKM. The CDR3, as DNA: TGTGCCAGCAGCCTACCTACTGGCGGAGGGGGTTCACCCCTCCACTTT. This encodes CASSLPTGGGGSPLHF.

The chain has TRBV6-2 or TRBV6-3 and TRBJ2-1, with D unclear. The CDR3 runs 12 residues. The V gene's germline CDR1 is MNHEY and CDR2 SVGEGT. V was cut by 0 bases and J by 9 bases, with 6 bases left in between. CDR3 in amino acids: CASSYSISEQFF. The CDR3 bases are TGTGCCAGCAGTTACTCGATTAGTGAGCAGTTCTTC.

The chain has TRBV6-6 and TRBJ2-4; possible D gene TRBD1, 7 bases. V gave up 2 bases and J gave up 1 base, with 9 bases separating them. CDR3 length: 15 residues. The germline CDR1 and CDR2 sequences are MNHNY and SVGAGI (reference sequence). The CDR3 coding sequence is TGTGCCAGCAGTTACCCAGGGGGGGCCAAAAACATTCAGTACTTC. Its protein product is CASSYPGGAKNIQYF.

V gene TRBV25-1 combines with J gene TRBJ2-5; D could derive from TRBD1 or TRBD2 (5 bases each). Germline assignment: CDR1 MGHDK and CDR2 SYGVNS. The V gene lost 1 base and the J gene lost 3 bases, with 12 bases spanning the gap. This CDR3 comprises 15 residues. The DNA for the CDR3 is TGTGCCAGCAGTGAATCTGATCTGGGGGAAGAGACCCAGTACTTC. Protein: CASSESDLGEETQYF.

The chain couples TRBV6-5 to TRBJ1-2, with D perhaps matching TRBD1 (5 bases). Germline lookup yields CDR1 MNHEY and CDR2 SVGAGI. The CDR3 covers 12 residues. Trimming took 2 bases from V and 8 from J, leaving 9 bases between them. CDR3 sequence: CASSYGGLGYTF. The CDR3 DNA follows: TGTGCCAGCAGTTACGGGGGATTGGGCTACACCTTC.

This clonotype was counted at least ten times. CDR3 sequence reads: CASQETGLDQPQHF. The DNA for the CDR3 is TGTGCCAGCCAGGAGACAGGGTTGGATCAGCCCCAGCATTTT. The chain employs TRBV28 and TRBJ1-5; TRBD1 matches 7 bases. Trimming at V came to 8 bases and at J to 5 bases, leaving 9 bases not matched to a gene. Germline-derived CDR1 and CDR2 are MDHEN and SYDVKM. This CDR3 comprises 14 residues. Looking up the rest from reference TRBV28 and TRBJ1-5 gives the full variable domain: DVKVTQSSRYLVKRTGEKVFLECVQDMDHENMFWYRQDPGLGLRLIYFSYDVKMKEKGDIPEGYSVSREKKERFSLILESASTNQTSMYLCASQETGLDQPQHFGDGTRLSIL.

This clonotype was counted a few times. The chain carries TRBV5-4 and TRBJ1-1; D might be TRBD1 (6 bases). The CDR3 is made up of 16 amino acids. Germline values: CDR1 SGHNT, CDR2 YYREEE (reference sequence). V dropped 7 bases and J dropped 3 bases, with 22 bases sitting between them. Here the CDR3 reads CASVKSWGHADTEAFF. DNA for the CDR3: TGTGCCAGCGTAAAATCATGGGGACACGCGGACACTGAAGCTTTCTTT.

The genes are TRBV29-1 and TRBJ2-5, with TRBD2 matching over 8 bases. Germline CDR1 reads SQVTM; CDR2 reads ANQGSEA. V shed 2 bases and J 2 bases; nucleotides not matched to a gene: 4. The CDR3 has 14 amino acids. The CDR3 region has the DNA TGCAGCGTTGAAACCCCGGGGGGGCAAGAGACCCAGTACTTC. This encodes CSVETPGGQETQYF.

The chain links TRBV12-3 or TRBV12-4 to TRBJ2-3; 9 bases are a match to TRBD1. The CDR3 loop spans 16 amino acids. Trimming at V came to 3 bases and at J to 4 bases, leaving 8 bases not matched to a gene. CDR3 protein: CASSFPGQGRADTQYF. The CDR3 DNA reads TGTGCCAGCAGTTTCCCGGGACAGGGAAGGGCAGATACGCAGTATTTT.

This chain connects TRBV27 to TRBJ1-2, with D tentatively TRBD1 (5 bases). Germline V gives CDR1 MNHEY, CDR2 SMNVEV (reference sequence). The ends were cut back, 5 bases at V and 8 bases at J, with 18 bases in the middle. CDR3 size: 14 residues. Here the CDR3 DNA reads TGTGCCAGCAGTCCCGGACACGGGAGGTACGGCTACACCTTC. It encodes CASSPGHGRYGYTF.

Only a few counts were recorded for this clonotype. The genes are TRBV27 and TRBJ1-1, with D unclear. CDR3 length: 13 amino acids. Trimming took 9 bases from V and 8 from J, leaving 19 bases between them. CDR1 and CDR2 from the germline V gene are MNHEY and SMNVEV (reference sequence). The CDR3 bases are TGTGCCAGTAGTCAGGTCCTCTTCACGGAAGCTTTCTTT. The encoded protein is CASSQVLFTEAFF.

V and J are TRBV9 and TRBJ2-3; 11 nucleotides match TRBD2. The V gene's germline CDR1 is SGDLS and CDR2 YYNGEE. V lost 4 bases to trimming and J lost 6 bases; unmatched junction nucleotides: 13. The CDR3 contains 17 residues. CDR3 DNA sequence: TGTGCCAGCAGCTCGAGGGGACTAGCGGACCCACGGGATACGCAGTATTTT. Translated, it gives CASSSRGLADPRDTQYF.

This chain connects TRBV6-1 to TRBJ2-7, with 11 bases aligning to TRBD2. The germline V gene has CDR1 MNHNS and CDR2 SASEGT. Trimming removed 8 bases from V and 5 bases from J; junction bases left unmatched: 8. The CDR3 spans 14 residues. The CDR3 nucleotides read TGTGCCAGCCGTATAGCGGGGGGGCTCGACGAGCAGTACTTC. Its protein is CASRIAGGLDEQYF.

In this sample, this clonotype turned up a few times. CDR3 protein: CASTDEGYTDTQYF. CDR3 nucleotides: TGTGCCAGCACCGACGAGGGGTACACAGATACGCAGTATTTT. The chain carries TRBV6-1 and TRBJ2-3; D may be TRBD1 or TRBD2 (5 bases each). Germline V gene lookup returns CDR1 MNHNS and CDR2 SASEGT. Trimming shortened V by 7 bases and J by 2 bases, and 13 bases separated the two germline ends. This CDR3 is built from 14 residues.

The chain is built from TRBV7-9 and TRBJ2-7; maybe TRBD2 (6 bases). Germline CDR1 and CDR2: SEHNR and FQNEAQ (reference sequence). Trimming left V 8 bases short and J 2 bases short, with 19 bases between. This CDR3 region has 15 residues. CDR3 coding DNA: TGTGCCAGCCCCCTCGGGACTCCGAGGCCCTACGAGCAGTACGTC. Amino acid sequence: CASPLGTPRPYEQYV.

A few counts support this clonotype. The V and J genes are TRBV18 and TRBJ2-2, with a tentative D call TRBD1 (5 bases). Germline V gene lookup returns CDR1 KGHSH and CDR2 LQKENI. This CDR3 comprises 16 residues. V gave up 1 base and J gave up 0 bases, with 9 bases separating them. The CDR3 spells CASSPLDSSNTGELFF. The CDR3 DNA sequence: TGTGCCAGCTCACCACTTGACAGTTCGAACACCGGGGAGCTGTTTTTT.